Listed below are T cell receptor beta chains from one sample, sequenced in a study of blood T cell repertoires in COVID-19. Here immunoSEQ multiplex PCR was the method, and the copy in TCRdb shows in-frame clones only, minus some. Of roughly 430,000 clones listed, roughly 86% are singletons. Sequenced: PBMCs or T cells enriched from blood (not recorded which). All receptors come from a woman aged 40-49 years with acute COVID-19. Each CDR3 is given with its conserved first and last residue. Each record gives: D gene, clone size, J gene, V gene, CDR3 DNA, CDR3 protein. The D gene is left open where the match is weak. For some rows the clone size is stated as once, few or many, or as a class when expanded; others skip it.

TRBD1 | - | TRBJ1-5 | TRBV4-1 | TGCGCCAGCAGCCAGGAACAGGGGGCACAGCCCCAGCATTTT | CASSQEQGAQPQHF
TRBD1 | once | TRBJ1-2 | TRBV6-5 | TGTGCCAGCAGTTACCCGGGACAGGGAAAGGATGGCTACACCTTC | CASSYPGQGKDGYTF
- | - | TRBJ2-7 | TRBV5-1 | TGCGCCAGCAGCTTAGACACCAGGTCCTACGAGCAGTACTTC | CASSLDTRSYEQYF
TRBD1 | - | TRBJ1-6 | TRBV5-1 | TGCGCCAGCAGCTGGAAATTAACAGGGGACGGTTCACCCCTCCACTTT | CASSWKLTGDGSPLHF
TRBD1 | - | TRBJ2-7 | TRBV5-4 | TGTGCCAGCAGCGTGGACCGGGACAGGGCCCCCTACGAGCAGTACTTC | CASSVDRDRAPYEQYF
TRBD1 | - | TRBJ1-2 | TRBV5-5 | TGTGCCAGCAGCATTTCGACAGGGAACTATGGCTACACCTTC | CASSISTGNYGYTF
- | - | TRBJ2-5 | TRBV19 | TGTGCCACCGACTCAAAAAGAAACAAACAAGAGACCCAGTACTTC | CATDSKRNKQETQYF
TRBD1 | - | TRBJ1-6 | TRBV15 | TGTGCCACCAGGGGACAGGGCGTTGGAGCCCTCCACTTT | CATRGQGVGALHF
TRBD1 | - | TRBJ2-5 | TRBV9 | TGTGCCAGCAGCGGACAGGGTAGAGAGACCCAGTACTTC | CASSGQGRETQYF
TRBD2 | - | TRBJ2-1 | TRBV20-1 | TGCAGTGCGAGTAGCGGGGGGGGGCGACATGAGCAGTTCTTC | CSASSGGGRHEQFF
- | - | TRBJ1-6 | TRBV30 | TGTGCCCGCAGGGTTTCCTATAATTCACCCCTCCACTTT | CARRVSYNSPLHF
TRBD1 | - | TRBJ2-3 | TRBV5-4 | TGTGCCAGCAGCAAGCCGGGACAGGGAGTCACAGATACGCAGTATTTT | CASSKPGQGVTDTQYF
TRBD1 | - | TRBJ1-1 | TRBV29-1 | TGCAGCGTTCTAGGTTCAGGACAGGGGAACACTGAAGCTTTCTTT | CSVLGSGQGNTEAFF
- | - | TRBJ1-2 | TRBV6-5 | TGTGCCAGCAGTTTCGAGGGTACCTATGGCTACACCTTC | CASSFEGTYGYTF
- | once | TRBJ2-3 | TRBV5-6 | TGTGCCAGCAGCCGGACAGTAACAGATACGCAGTATTTT | CASSRTVTDTQYF
TRBD1 | - | TRBJ2-7 | TRBV15 | TGTGCCACCAGCAGAGATGCGACAGGGGGCAACGAGCAGTACTTC | CATSRDATGGNEQYF
- | - | TRBJ1-2 | TRBV7-9 | TGTGCCAGCAGCTTCGACGGGATGGGAAATGGCTACACCTTC | CASSFDGMGNGYTF
- | - | TRBJ2-5 | TRBV29-1 | TGCAGCGCCGAATTATTAGCGGAGACCCAGTACTTC | CSAELLAETQYF
TRBD1 | once | TRBJ1-2 | TRBV15 | TGTGCCACCAGTCCCGACATATCAGGGGGCCACTATGGCTACACCTTC | CATSPDISGGHYGYTF
- | - | TRBJ1-1 | TRBV4-2 | TGTGCCAGCAGCCAAGAACTAGGGATGAACACTGAAGCTTTCTTT | CASSQELGMNTEAFF
TRBD1 | - | TRBJ2-7 | TRBV27 | TGTGCCAGCAGTCTGGGACAGAACTCCTACGAGCAGTACTTC | CASSLGQNSYEQYF
TRBD2 | - | TRBJ2-5 | TRBV3-1/TRBV3-2 | TGTGCCAGCAGCCAAGACAGCGGGGGGGCATACAGAGAGACCCAGTACTTC | CASSQDSGGAYRETQYF
- | - | TRBJ1-4 | TRBV5-6 | TGTGCCAGCAGCTTCTTCGGGGGTTATGAAAAACTGTTTTTT | CASSFFGGYEKLFF
- | - | TRBJ2-7 | TRBV6-6 | TGTGCCAGCAGGGGGCCGGACACTTCCTACGAGCAGTACTTC | CASRGPDTSYEQYF
- | - | TRBJ2-6 | TRBV11-2 | TGTGCCAGCAGCTTTAAGGGGACTGGGGCCAACGTCCTGACTTTC | CASSFKGTGANVLTF
- | - | TRBJ2-4 | TRBV3-1/TRBV3-2 | TGTGCCAGCAGCGACGTCGGACTAGCCAAAAACATTCAGTACTTC | CASSDVGLAKNIQYF
- | - | TRBJ2-3 | TRBV3-1/TRBV3-2 | TGTGCCAGCAGCCAAGATCCAGGCTTCGGGGGAGCAGATACGCAGTATTTT | CASSQDPGFGGADTQYF
- | - | TRBJ1-5 | TRBV6-1 | TGTGCCAGCAGTGAAGCGCTGGGCAGGGTTAACCAGCCCCAGCATTTT | CASSEALGRVNQPQHF
- | - | TRBJ1-5 | TRBV5-6 | TGTGCCAGCAGCTTAGAAAGGGGTTTCGGCAATCAGCCCCAGCATTTT | CASSLERGFGNQPQHF
- | few | TRBJ1-2 | TRBV4-1 | TGCGCCAGCAGCCAAGATGGAGGGAGAAACTATGGCTACACCTTC | CASSQDGGRNYGYTF
TRBD1 | - | TRBJ2-1 | TRBV7-2 | TGTGCCAGCAGCATCCTTATTTCCAGGGGGCTCGATGAGCAGTTCTTC | CASSILISRGLDEQFF
- | - | TRBJ1-6 | TRBV21-1 | TGTGCCAGCAGCAAAAGCGGGAAGAGCTCCTATAATTCACCCCTCCACTTT | CASSKSGKSSYNSPLHF
TRBD1 | - | TRBJ2-7 | TRBV27 | TGTGCCAGCAGTCCAACCGGACAGGGATCCTACGAGCAGTACTTC | CASSPTGQGSYEQYF
- | once | TRBJ1-2 | TRBV5-5 | TGTGCCAGCAGCTTATGGAGAGTAGGAGATGGCTACACCTTC | CASSLWRVGDGYTF
TRBD2 | - | TRBJ2-2 | TRBV7-8 | TGTGCCAGCAGCCCCATAGCGGGGGGGCAAGTCGGGGAGCTGTTTTTT | CASSPIAGGQVGELFF
TRBD1 | - | TRBJ1-2 | TRBV15 | TGTGCCACCAGCAGAGATGGGACAGGGGGCTACACCTTC | CATSRDGTGGYTF
TRBD1 | - | TRBJ2-5 | TRBV11-2 | TGTGCCAGCAGCCGGACAGGGTCCAGGAAAGAGACCCAGTACTTC | CASSRTGSRKETQYF
TRBD1 | - | TRBJ1-2 | TRBV2 | TGTGCCAGCAGTGACGGAACAGGGGGTGGCTACACCTTC | CASSDGTGGGYTF
TRBD1 | - | TRBJ1-2 | TRBV5-5 | TGTGCCAGCAACCCTTTGCAGGGGGCGAACTATGGCTACACCTTC | CASNPLQGANYGYTF
- | - | TRBJ2-3 | TRBV24-1 | TGTGCCACCAGTGATCCATCAACAGATACGCAGTATTTT | CATSDPSTDTQYF
TRBD1 | - | TRBJ1-1 | TRBV7-9 | TGTGCCAGCAGCCTGAGACAGGGGCGCACTGAAGCTTTCTTT | CASSLRQGRTEAFF
- | - | TRBJ2-7 | TRBV7-2 | TGTGCCAGCCAAGGGGCAGGAAACTCCTACGAGCAGTACTTC | CASQGAGNSYEQYF